A selection of T cell receptor beta chains follows, all from one sample in a study of OX40 agonist ivuxolimab in advanced cancers. Profiling relied on immunoSEQ multiplex PCR, and the TCRdb table lists in-frame clones only, not all of them. This table holds around 64,000 clones, 82% found once. The sequenced sample was CD4+ or CD8+ T cells sorted from blood, obtained in a trial of the OX40 agonist ivuxolimab. The receptors originated from an adult with an advanced solid tumor such as melanoma, head and neck, liver or kidney cancer. Both conserved end residues are part of each CDR3. Fields, in order: J gene, V gene, D gene, CDR3 protein. A D gene is named only where the DNA matches it firmly.

>TRBJ1-5|TRBV6-5|.
CASSPTNNQPQHF
>TRBJ2-5|TRBV18|.
CASSKGVLLREETQYF
>TRBJ2-3|TRBV7-9|.
CASSLGLWDTQYF
>TRBJ1-1|TRBV5-4|TRBD1
CASRDRGTEAFF
>TRBJ2-7|TRBV18|TRBD2
CASSQVSGAPGEQYF
>TRBJ1-4|TRBV5-1|.
CASSIGALATNEKLFF
>TRBJ1-2|TRBV19|TRBD1
CASSRSTGQGAYGYTF
>TRBJ1-6|TRBV7-9|.
CASSHYRTANNSPLHF
>TRBJ2-1|TRBV7-2|.
CASSLVGASSSYNEQFF
>TRBJ1-4|TRBV5-1|.
CASSKGSATNEKLFF
>TRBJ2-7|TRBV7-2|.
CASSPGPGRSYEQYF
>TRBJ2-3|TRBV5-1|TRBD2
CASSPRLAGVRDTQYF
>TRBJ2-6|TRBV9|.
CASSARTLEAGANVLTF
>TRBJ1-1|TRBV29-1|.
CSARSGDTEAFF
>TRBJ1-1|TRBV27|.
CASGGRTEAFF
>TRBJ2-1|TRBV18|.
CASSPVGQSSYNEQFF
>TRBJ2-7|TRBV5-4|TRBD1
CASSRGTGDSYEQYF
>TRBJ1-1|TRBV11-2|.
CASRPMRTTEAFF
>TRBJ1-2|TRBV7-2|TRBD1
CASSPYRDRGYGYTF
>TRBJ2-5|TRBV7-8|.
CASSLDWAQETQYF
>TRBJ2-3|TRBV5-1|.
CASSWQGLTDTQYF
>TRBJ1-3|TRBV5-1|.
CASSLGNSGNTIYF
>TRBJ2-3|TRBV5-1|.
CASSLAMLDRFSTDTQYF
>TRBJ2-1|TRBV21-1|.
CASSKEPAGGYNEQFF
>TRBJ1-2|TRBV5-4|.
CASSPGGGGNYGYTF
>TRBJ1-5|TRBV6-5|TRBD1
CASSSGGAGNQPQHF
>TRBJ1-4|TRBV6-1|.
CASTPGSEKLFF
>TRBJ1-1|TRBV5-5|TRBD1
CASSFSHRTGWGLAEAFF
>TRBJ2-7|TRBV4-1|.
CASSRAAGSYEQYF
>TRBJ1-1|TRBV7-9|TRBD1
CASSLGQGLYTEAFF
>TRBJ1-2|TRBV6-1|.
CASSERLVPWVIF
>TRBJ1-1|TRBV6-6|.
CASSWGAGNTEAFF
>TRBJ2-2|TRBV5-1|TRBD1
CASSSGQGPGELFF
>TRBJ1-1|TRBV19|TRBD1
CASSISGGSMNTEAFF
>TRBJ1-1|TRBV11-2|.
CASSQDYAGNMNTEAFF
>TRBJ1-2|TRBV29-1|TRBD1
CSTRTGTGYTF
>TRBJ1-1|TRBV2|TRBD1
CAASGGPEAFF
>TRBJ1-2|TRBV6-4|.
CASSQSSGSYGYTF
>TRBJ1-4|TRBV5-1|TRBD1
CASSEAPGQGDNEKLFF
>TRBJ1-2|TRBV25-1|.
CASSALEMDSYGYTF
>TRBJ2-7|TRBV7-9|TRBD2
CASSATGTSGYEQYF
>TRBJ2-7|TRBV7-2|TRBD2
CASSGLAGSSYEQYF
>TRBJ2-2|TRBV6-5|.
CASSPKAGELFF
>TRBJ2-4|TRBV7-4|.
CASSFSGLAKNIQYF
>TRBJ1-4|TRBV7-9|.
CASSSGTVGNEKLFF
>TRBJ2-1|TRBV19|TRBD2
CASSEGTSAYNEQFF
>TRBJ1-2|TRBV6-1|.
CASSWGPNYGYTF
>TRBJ1-1|TRBV5-6|.
CASSLGERGTEAFF
>TRBJ1-2|TRBV2|.
CASSENSNSYGYTF
>TRBJ2-5|TRBV10-3|TRBD2
CATGTSGSVWETQYF
>TRBJ1-2|TRBV27|.
CASSFAKWGHYTSFSYGYTF
>TRBJ2-5|TRBV19|TRBD2
CASSTPNPGLAGVGPETQYF
>TRBJ2-3|TRBV2|TRBD1
CASTPGQGIDTQYF
>TRBJ2-7|TRBV10-3|.
CAISVGGSLGEQYF
>TRBJ1-5|TRBV7-6|TRBD1
CASSLEAGQGIIHQPQHF
>TRBJ2-7|TRBV2|.
CASSTRVFRDEQYF
>TRBJ1-2|TRBV15|.
CATSRDSIGYTF
>TRBJ1-1|TRBV21-1|.
CASNKTGADTEAFF
>TRBJ2-2|TRBV11-1|TRBD1
CASSSRRQGGGELFF